Listed below are T cell receptor beta chains from one sample, sequenced in a study of CD8+CD57+ T cells in acquired aplastic anemia. TCRdb redid the calling of the reads with MiXCR, one entry per CDR3 protein. The sample consists of 150,000 to 170,000 distinct CDR3 sequences, about 50% of them appearing once. The specimen sequenced was sorted CD4+, CD8+, or CD8+CD57+ T cells (not recorded which) from PBMCs. These receptor sequences come from a human donor with aplastic anemia. CDR3s include the opening cysteine and the closing phenylalanine or tryptophan. The D gene is left open where the match is weak. The size field is filled for only some rows; it gives once, few, many or a size class.

TGTGCCAGTGGGGACGGCAATCAGCCCCAGCATTTT	CASGDGNQPQHF	many	TRBV12-3/TRBV12-4	-	TRBJ1-5	12
TGCAGCGGGGGCCAGGGTCTCGAGCAGTACTTC	CSGGQGLEQYF	-	TRBV29-1	-	TRBJ2-7	11
TGCAGTGCTCAAGACAGGGTCTACTCTGGAAACACCATATATTTT	CSAQDRVYSGNTIYF	-	TRBV20-1	TRBD1	TRBJ1-3	15
TGTGCCATCAGTGATTACGACAGGGGCACTGAAGCTTTCTTT	CAISDYDRGTEAFF	-	TRBV10-3	TRBD1	TRBJ1-1	14
TGTGCCATCAGTGCTACTAGCGGGAGCTCCTACAATGAGCAGTTCTTC	CAISATSGSSYNEQFF	-	TRBV10-3	TRBD2	TRBJ2-1	16
TGTGCCAGCAGCTTAGCGCTGACAGGGACCTACGAGCAGTACTTC	CASSLALTGTYEQYF	-	TRBV7-2	TRBD1	TRBJ2-7	15
TGTGCCAGCAGCCTAGAGGGATGGGGCTACACCTTC	CASSLEGWGYTF	-	TRBV6-1	-	TRBJ1-2	12
TGTGCCACCAGCCCTCGGACTAGCGGGAGTGGCGAGCAGTACTTC	CATSPRTSGSGEQYF	-	TRBV15	TRBD2	TRBJ2-7	15
TGTGCCAGTAGTATAGCCGACAGGGGAGCCTACGAGCAGTACTTC	CASSIADRGAYEQYF	many	TRBV19	TRBD1	TRBJ2-7	15
TGTGCCAGCAGCTGGCGGCCTTGGGGGGAAGTTGGAGATACGCAGTATTTT	CASSWRPWGEVGDTQYF	many	TRBV5-4	-	TRBJ2-3	17
TGTGCCAGCAGCTTGACAGCTACGGAGACCCAGTACTTC	CASSLTATETQYF	-	TRBV5-4	-	TRBJ2-5	13
TGCAGTGCTAGAGTACGGGGGGGCTTTGATACGCAGTATTTT	CSARVRGGFDTQYF	-	TRBV20-1	TRBD2	TRBJ2-3	14
TGTGCCAGCAGCTTCGGGGGAGGTGGCTACACCTTC	CASSFGGGGYTF	many	TRBV11-2	-	TRBJ1-2	12
TGCAGCTCCCGAGAAGGGCGAGGGACTGAAGCTTTCTTT	CSSREGRGTEAFF	-	TRBV29-1	-	TRBJ1-1	13
TGTGCCAGCAAAAAGGGAGAGACCCAGTACTTC	CASKKGETQYF	-	TRBV25-1	-	TRBJ2-5	11
TGTGCCAGCAGCCCCGCGGCGGCTAACTATGGCTACACCTTC	CASSPAAANYGYTF	-	TRBV5-6	-	TRBJ1-2	14
TGTGCCAGCAGCTTACCCCGACTAGCGGGCGATTACAATGAGCAGTTCTTC	CASSLPRLAGDYNEQFF	-	TRBV5-4	TRBD2	TRBJ2-1	17
TGCGCCAGCAGCCAAGTAGTGACCGATACGCAGTATTTT	CASSQVVTDTQYF	-	TRBV4-1	-	TRBJ2-3	13
TGCAGCGTCCGGGGTGAGGACTATGGCTACACCTTC	CSVRGEDYGYTF	many	TRBV29-1	-	TRBJ1-2	12
TGTGCCAGCAGCCCCGGGACGGTGAACCAGTTCTTC	CASSPGTVNQFF	many	TRBV7-9	-	TRBJ2-1	12
TGCGCCAGCAGCCCTAGGGTGGCGGGCTACGAGCAGTACTTC	CASSPRVAGYEQYF	-	TRBV4-1	-	TRBJ2-7	14
TGCGCCAGCAGCCTCTCCGGCCGTAAAGAGACCCAGTACTTC	CASSLSGRKETQYF	-	TRBV5-1	-	TRBJ2-5	14
TGTGCCACCAGCAGGACCTTCTTTAATGGCTACACCTTC	CATSRTFFNGYTF	-	TRBV15	-	TRBJ1-2	13
TGCGCCAGCAGCCAAGATCGAGACACCGGGGAGCTGTTTTTT	CASSQDRDTGELFF	-	TRBV4-1	-	TRBJ2-2	14
TGTGCCAGCAGTTTGTCCTCCGGAGCAGATACGCAGTATTTT	CASSLSSGADTQYF	-	TRBV25-1	-	TRBJ2-3	14
TGTGCCAGCAGCCAGGGGGTGGTTGAGACCCAGTACTTC	CASSQGVVETQYF	-	TRBV7-2	TRBD1	TRBJ2-5	13
TGCAGTGCTAGAGACCCGGGGACTAGCGTCTATGAGCAGTTCTTC	CSARDPGTSVYEQFF	-	TRBV20-1	TRBD2	TRBJ2-1	15
TGTGCCAGCAGCAACCCCTCGGGACTAGCGGGGGGCACAGATACGCAGTATTTT	CASSNPSGLAGGTDTQYF	few	TRBV12-3/TRBV12-4	TRBD2	TRBJ2-3	18
TGTGCCAGCAGCGTCAAGGTCGTTGGGCAGCAGTTCTTC	CASSVKVVGQQFF	-	TRBV9	-	TRBJ2-1	13
TGTGCCAGCAGCTTAGCTAGGGTCAATGAGCAGTTCTTC	CASSLARVNEQFF	-	TRBV7-8	-	TRBJ2-1	13
TGTGCCAGCAGTGATGTAAAACAAGAGACCCAGTACTTC	CASSDVKQETQYF	few	TRBV2	-	TRBJ2-5	13
TGTGCCAGCAGCCTGATAGTCGGGGGTGACTATGGCTACACCTTC	CASSLIVGGDYGYTF	-	TRBV7-9	-	TRBJ1-2	15
TGTGCCAGTAGTCTCGGACAGGGCGGGGGTGAAAAACTGTTTTTT	CASSLGQGGGEKLFF	once	TRBV19	TRBD1	TRBJ1-4	15
TGTGCCAGCAGCCGAGACAGGGGCATAGGAGAGACCCAGTACTTC	CASSRDRGIGETQYF	-	TRBV9	TRBD1	TRBJ2-5	15
TGTGCCAGTAGTATAGATCCCCAGACAGACGAGCAGTACTTC	CASSIDPQTDEQYF	-	TRBV19	-	TRBJ2-7	14
TGCGCCAGCAGCCAAGATTTGGACGGGGGGAATCAGCCCCAGCATTTT	CASSQDLDGGNQPQHF	many	TRBV4-1	-	TRBJ1-5	16
TGTGCCAGCAGCCCTATCGTTGGGGCTGGCTACACCTTC	CASSPIVGAGYTF	-	TRBV7-2	-	TRBJ1-2	13
TGCAGTGCTAGAGACCCCGTTTCCTTACACTCCTACGAGCAGTACTTC	CSARDPVSLHSYEQYF	many	TRBV20-1	-	TRBJ2-7	16